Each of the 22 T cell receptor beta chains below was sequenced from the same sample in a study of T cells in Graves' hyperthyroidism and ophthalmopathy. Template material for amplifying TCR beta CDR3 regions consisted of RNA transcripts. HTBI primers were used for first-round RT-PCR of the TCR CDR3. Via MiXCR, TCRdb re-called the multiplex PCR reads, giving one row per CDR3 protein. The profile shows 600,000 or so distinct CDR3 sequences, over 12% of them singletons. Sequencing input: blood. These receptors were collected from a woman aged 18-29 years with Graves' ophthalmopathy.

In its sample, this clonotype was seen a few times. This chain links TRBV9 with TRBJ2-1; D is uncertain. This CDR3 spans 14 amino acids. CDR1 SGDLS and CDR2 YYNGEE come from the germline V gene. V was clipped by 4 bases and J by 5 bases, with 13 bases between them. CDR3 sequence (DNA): TGTGCCAGCAGCCTTGACCAGCCCCACAATGAGCAGTTCTTC. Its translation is CASSLDQPHNEQFF.

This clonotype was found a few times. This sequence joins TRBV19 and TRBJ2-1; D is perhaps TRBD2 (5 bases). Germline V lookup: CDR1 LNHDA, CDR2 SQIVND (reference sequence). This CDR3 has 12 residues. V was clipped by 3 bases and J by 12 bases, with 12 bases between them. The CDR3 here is CASSMTSGGQFF. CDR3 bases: TGTGCCAGTAGTATGACCAGCGGCGGGCAGTTCTTC.

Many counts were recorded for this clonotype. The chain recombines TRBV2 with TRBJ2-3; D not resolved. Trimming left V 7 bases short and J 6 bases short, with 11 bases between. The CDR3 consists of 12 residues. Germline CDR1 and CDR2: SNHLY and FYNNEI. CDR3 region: CASNPAADTQYF. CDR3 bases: TGTGCCAGCAACCCCGCGGCCGATACGCAGTATTTT.

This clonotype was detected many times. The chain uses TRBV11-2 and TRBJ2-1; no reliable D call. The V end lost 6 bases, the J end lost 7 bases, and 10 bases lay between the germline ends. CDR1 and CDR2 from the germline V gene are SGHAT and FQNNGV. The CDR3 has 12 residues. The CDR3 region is CASRPMRNEQFF. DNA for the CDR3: TGTGCCAGCAGACCGATGAGGAATGAGCAGTTCTTC.

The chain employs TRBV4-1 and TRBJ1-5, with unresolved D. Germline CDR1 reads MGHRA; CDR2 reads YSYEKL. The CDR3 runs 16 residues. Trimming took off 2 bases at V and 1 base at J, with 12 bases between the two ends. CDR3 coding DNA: TGCGCCAGCAGCCAAACCGACGGGAAAAGCAATCAGCCCCAGCATTTT. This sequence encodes CASSQTDGKSNQPQHF.

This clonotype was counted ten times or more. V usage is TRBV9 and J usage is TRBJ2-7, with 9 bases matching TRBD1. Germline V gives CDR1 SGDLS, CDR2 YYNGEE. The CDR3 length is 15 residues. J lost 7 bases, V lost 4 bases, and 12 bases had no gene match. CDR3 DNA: TGTGCCAGCAGCCTCAACCCAGGACAGGGGTGGGAGCAGTACTTC. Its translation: CASSLNPGQGWEQYF.

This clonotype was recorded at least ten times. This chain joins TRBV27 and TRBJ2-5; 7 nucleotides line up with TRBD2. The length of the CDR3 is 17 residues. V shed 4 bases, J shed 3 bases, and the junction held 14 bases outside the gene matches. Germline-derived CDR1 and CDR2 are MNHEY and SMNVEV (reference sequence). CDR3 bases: TGTGCCAGCAGTTATCGTACCCGGGCGGGAGACGAAGAGACCCAGTACTTC. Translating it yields CASSYRTRAGDEETQYF.

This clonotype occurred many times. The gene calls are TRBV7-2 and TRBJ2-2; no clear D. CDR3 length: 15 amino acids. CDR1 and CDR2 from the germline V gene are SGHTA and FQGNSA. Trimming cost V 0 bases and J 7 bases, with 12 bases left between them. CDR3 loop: CASSLALLTGGELFF. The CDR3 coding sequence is TGTGCCAGCAGCTTAGCGCTATTGACGGGCGGGGAGCTGTTTTTT.

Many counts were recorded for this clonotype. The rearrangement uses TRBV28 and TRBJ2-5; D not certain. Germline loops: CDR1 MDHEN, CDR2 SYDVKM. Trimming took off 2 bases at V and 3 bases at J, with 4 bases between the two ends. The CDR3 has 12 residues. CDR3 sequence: CASSLQEETQYF. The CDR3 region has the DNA TGTGCCAGCAGTTTACAGGAAGAGACCCAGTACTTC. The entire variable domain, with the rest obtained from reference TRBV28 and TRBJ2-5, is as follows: DVKVTQSSRYLVKRTGEKVFLECVQDMDHENMFWYRQDPGLGLRLIYFSYDVKMKEKGDIPEGYSVSREKKERFSLILESASTNQTSMYLCASSLQEETQYFGPGTRLLVL.

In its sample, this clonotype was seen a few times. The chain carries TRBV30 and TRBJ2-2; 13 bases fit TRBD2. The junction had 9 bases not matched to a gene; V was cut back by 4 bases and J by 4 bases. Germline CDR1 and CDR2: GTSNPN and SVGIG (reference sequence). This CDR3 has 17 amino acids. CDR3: CAWKPWTSGSSTGELFF. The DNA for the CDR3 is TGTGCCTGGAAGCCCTGGACTAGCGGGAGCTCCACCGGGGAGCTGTTTTTT.

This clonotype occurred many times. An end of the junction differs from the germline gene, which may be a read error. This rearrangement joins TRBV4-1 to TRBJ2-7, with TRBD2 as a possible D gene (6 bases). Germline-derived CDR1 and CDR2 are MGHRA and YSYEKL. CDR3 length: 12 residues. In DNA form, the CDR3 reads TGTGCCAGCAGCCAAGGAGGGACCGAGCAGTACTTC. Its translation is CASSQGGTEQYF.

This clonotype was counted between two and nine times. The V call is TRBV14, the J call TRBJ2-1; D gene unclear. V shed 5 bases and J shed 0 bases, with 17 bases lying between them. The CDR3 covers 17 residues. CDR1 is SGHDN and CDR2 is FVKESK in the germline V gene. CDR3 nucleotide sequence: TGTGCCAGCAGCTCGTACCCCCCACTTAGCTCCTACAATGAGCAGTTCTTC. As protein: CASSSYPPLSSYNEQFF. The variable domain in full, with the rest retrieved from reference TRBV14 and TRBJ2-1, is EAGVTQFPSHSVIEKGQTVTLRCDPISGHDNLYWYRRVMGKEIKFLLHFVKESKQDESGMPNNRFLAERTGGTYSTLKVQPAELEDSGVYFCASSSYPPLSSYNEQFFGPGTRLTVL.

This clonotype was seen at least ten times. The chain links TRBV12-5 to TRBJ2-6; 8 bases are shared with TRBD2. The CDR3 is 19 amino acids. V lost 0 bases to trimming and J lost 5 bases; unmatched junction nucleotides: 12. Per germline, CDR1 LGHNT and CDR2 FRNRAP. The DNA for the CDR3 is TGTGCTAGTGGTTTGGTACTTCAGCGGGAGTACACTCGGGCCAACGTCCTGACTTTC. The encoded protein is CASGLVLQREYTRANVLTF.

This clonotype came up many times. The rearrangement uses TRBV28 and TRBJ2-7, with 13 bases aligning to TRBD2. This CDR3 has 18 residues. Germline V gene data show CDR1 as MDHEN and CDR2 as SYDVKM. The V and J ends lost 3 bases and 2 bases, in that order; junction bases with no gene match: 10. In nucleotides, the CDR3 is TGTGCCAGCAGTTTCTACCTTGGACTAGCGGGAGTGACCTACGAGCAGTACTTC. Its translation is CASSFYLGLAGVTYEQYF.

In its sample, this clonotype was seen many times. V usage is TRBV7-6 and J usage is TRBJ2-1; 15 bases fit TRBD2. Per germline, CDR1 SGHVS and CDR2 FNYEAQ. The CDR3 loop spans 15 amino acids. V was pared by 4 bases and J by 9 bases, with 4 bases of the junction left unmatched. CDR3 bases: TGTGCCAGCAGCTCTGGACTAGCGGGAGGGCCTGAGCAGTTCTTC. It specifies CASSSGLAGGPEQFF.

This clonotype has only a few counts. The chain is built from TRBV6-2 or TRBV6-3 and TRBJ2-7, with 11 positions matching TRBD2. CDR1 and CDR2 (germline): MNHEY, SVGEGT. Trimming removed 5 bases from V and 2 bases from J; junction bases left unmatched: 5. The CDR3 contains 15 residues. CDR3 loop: CASSLKTSGAYEQYF. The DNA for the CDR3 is TGTGCCAGCAGTCTCAAGACTAGCGGGGCCTACGAGCAGTACTTC.

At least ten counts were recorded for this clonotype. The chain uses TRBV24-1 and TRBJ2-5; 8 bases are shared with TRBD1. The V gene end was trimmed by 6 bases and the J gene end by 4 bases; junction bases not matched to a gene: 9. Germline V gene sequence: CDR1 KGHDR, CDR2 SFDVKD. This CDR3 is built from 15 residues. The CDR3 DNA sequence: TGTGCCACCAGTTCCGACCCAGGGGGCGTAGAGACCCAGTACTTC. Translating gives CATSSDPGGVETQYF.

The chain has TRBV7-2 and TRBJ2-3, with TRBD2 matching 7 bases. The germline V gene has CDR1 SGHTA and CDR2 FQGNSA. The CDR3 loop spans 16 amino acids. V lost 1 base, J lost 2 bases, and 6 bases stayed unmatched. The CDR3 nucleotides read TGTGCCAGCAGCTTAGAGACGAGCGGGACCACAGATACGCAGTATTTT. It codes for CASSLETSGTTDTQYF.

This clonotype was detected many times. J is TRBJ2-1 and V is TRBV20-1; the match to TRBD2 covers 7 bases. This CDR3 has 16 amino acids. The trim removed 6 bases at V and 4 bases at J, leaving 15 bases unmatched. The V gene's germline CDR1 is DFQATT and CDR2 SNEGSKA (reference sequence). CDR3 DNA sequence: TGCAGTGCCGTGACTGGTACTAGCGAACCTTACAATGAGCAGTTCTTC. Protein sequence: CSAVTGTSEPYNEQFF.

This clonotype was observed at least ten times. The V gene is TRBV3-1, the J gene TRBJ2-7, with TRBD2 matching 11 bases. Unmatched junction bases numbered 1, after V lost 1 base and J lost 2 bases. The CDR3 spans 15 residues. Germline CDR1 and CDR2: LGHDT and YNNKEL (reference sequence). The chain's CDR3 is CASSQAGLAAYEQYF. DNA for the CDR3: TGTGCCAGCAGCCAAGCGGGACTAGCGGCCTACGAGCAGTACTTC.

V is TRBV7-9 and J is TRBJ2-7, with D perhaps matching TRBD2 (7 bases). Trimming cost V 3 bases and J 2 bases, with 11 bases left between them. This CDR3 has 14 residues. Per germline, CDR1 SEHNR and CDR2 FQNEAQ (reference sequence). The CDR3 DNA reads TGTGCCAGCAGCTTTGGGGGGGCAGCCTACGAGCAGTACTTC. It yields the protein CASSFGGAAYEQYF. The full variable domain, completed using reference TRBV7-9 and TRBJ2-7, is DTGVSQNPRHKITKRGQNVTFRCDPISEHNRLYWYRQTLGQGPEFLTYFQNEAQLEKSRLLSDRFSAERPKGSFSTLEIQRTEQGDSAMYLCASSFGGAAYEQYFGPGTRLTVT.

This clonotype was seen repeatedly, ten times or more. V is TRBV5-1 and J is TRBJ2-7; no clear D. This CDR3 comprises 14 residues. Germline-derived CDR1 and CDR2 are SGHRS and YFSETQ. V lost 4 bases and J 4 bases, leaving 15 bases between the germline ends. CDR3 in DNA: TGCGCCAGCAGCGAGTCATCGACGGAATACGAGCAGTACTTC. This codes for CASSESSTEYEQYF.